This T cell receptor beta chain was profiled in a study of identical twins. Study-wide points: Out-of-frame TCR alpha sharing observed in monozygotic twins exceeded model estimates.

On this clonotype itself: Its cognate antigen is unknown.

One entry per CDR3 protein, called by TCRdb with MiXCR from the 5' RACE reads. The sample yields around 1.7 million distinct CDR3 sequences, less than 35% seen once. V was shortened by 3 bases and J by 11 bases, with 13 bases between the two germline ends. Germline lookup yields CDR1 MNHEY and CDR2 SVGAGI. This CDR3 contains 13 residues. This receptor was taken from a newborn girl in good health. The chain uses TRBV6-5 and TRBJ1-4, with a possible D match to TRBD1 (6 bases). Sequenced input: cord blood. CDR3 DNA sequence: TGTGCCAGCAGTTATTCGGGGGCAGGGAAACTGTTTTTT. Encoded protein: CASSYSGAGKLFF.